These 8 T cell receptor beta chains share one sample of origin, sequenced in a study of T cells after yellow fever vaccination. One entry per CDR3 protein, called by TCRdb with MiXCR from the 5' RACE reads. The table has hundreds of thousands of distinct CDR3 sequences, around an eighth seen once. Sequences were derived from PBMCs, sampled on the day of the yellow fever booster vaccination. The source of these receptors is a man aged 30-40 years who received the YFV17D yellow fever vaccine.

The gene calls are TRBV12-3 or TRBV12-4 and TRBJ1-5; D unresolved. There are 14 residues in the CDR3. V lost 5 bases to trimming and J lost 7 bases, with 15 bases between them. The CDR3 DNA follows: TGTGCCAGCAGTCTGACCGGAGGTGGACAGCCCCAGCATTTT. It yields the protein CASSLTGGGQPQHF.

This clonotype appeared a few times. The J gene is TRBJ2-1, the V gene TRBV12-3 or TRBV12-4; D gene ambiguous. V lost 4 bases and J lost 9, with 7 bases in between. The length of the CDR3 is 11 residues. The CDR3 region has the DNA TGTGCCAGCAGTTCCCAGGCTGAGCAGTTCTTC. Protein product: CASSSQAEQFF.

This clonotype has ten or more counts. The genes are TRBV4-2 and TRBJ2-2, with D uncertain. Germline loops: CDR1 LGHNA, CDR2 YNFKEQ. The CDR3 totals 18 residues. Between the trimmed V and J ends, which lost 2 bases and 0 bases, there was a span of 16 bases. CDR3 in amino acids: CASSQRWGDPANTGELFF. CDR3 nucleotide sequence: TGTGCCAGCAGCCAACGTTGGGGTGACCCTGCGAACACCGGGGAGCTGTTTTTT.

This clonotype was detected many times. The gene calls are TRBV2 and TRBJ1-1; D may be TRBD1 (6 bases). V was cut by 7 bases and J by 4 bases, with 13 bases left in between. CDR3 length equals 13 residues. Germline CDR1 is SNHLY and CDR2 is FYNNEI. Written as DNA, the CDR3 is TGTGCCAGCACCGAGGGGGGTACCACTGAAGCTTTCTTT. Amino acids: CASTEGGTTEAFF. Variable domain in full (rest from reference TRBV2 and TRBJ1-1): EPEVTQTPSHQVTQMGQEVILRCVPISNHLYFYWYRQILGQKVEFLVSFYNNEISEKSEIFDDQFSVERPDGSNFTLKIRSTKLEDSAMYFCASTEGGTTEAFFGQGTRLTVV.

The sample holds many counts of this clonotype. The V call is TRBV19, the J call TRBJ2-7; 10 nucleotides agree with TRBD2. The CDR3 runs 14 residues. The V and J ends lost 10 bases and 2 bases, in that order; junction bases with no gene match: 8. Per the germline V gene, CDR1 is LNHDA and CDR2 is SQIVND (reference sequence). CDR3 region: CATRGSGRTYEQYF. CDR3 bases: TGTGCCACCCGAGGTAGCGGGAGGACCTACGAGCAGTACTTC. Looking up the rest from reference TRBV19 and TRBJ2-7 gives the full variable domain: DGGITQSPKYLFRKEGQNVTLSCEQNLNHDAMYWYRQDPGQGLRLIYYSQIVNDFQKGDIAEGYSVSREKKESFPLTVTSAQKNPTAFYLCATRGSGRTYEQYFGPGTRLTVT.

A word on this clonotype: Sequence at one end of the junction differs from germline and may be a read error. The chain couples TRBV10-3 to TRBJ2-3; no firm D call. Germline V lookup: CDR1 ENHRY, CDR2 SYGVKD. The CDR3 runs 12 residues. In DNA form, the CDR3 reads TGTGCCACCAGTCCTGGGGCAGATACGCAGTATTTT. It encodes CATSPGADTQYF.

This clonotype was seen repeatedly, ten times or more. This chain uses TRBV3-1 with TRBJ2-7; D remains ambiguous. The length of the CDR3 is 11 residues. From germline, CDR1 is LGHDT and CDR2 YNNKEL (reference sequence). V was cut by 1 base and J by 5 bases, with 3 bases left in between. CDR3 DNA: TGTGCCAGCAGCCAAGTCCACGAGCAGTACTTC. This sequence encodes CASSQVHEQYF.

This clonotype was found many times. The chain is built from TRBV29-1 and TRBJ2-2; TRBD1 aligns across 8 bases. J gave up 3 bases and V 8 bases, and 11 bases lay outside the gene matches. Germline CDR1 is SQVTM and CDR2 is ANQGSEA. The CDR3 loop spans 15 amino acids. CDR3 sequence reads: CSIRRGQEDTGELFF. The CDR3 DNA reads TGCAGCATCAGGCGGGGACAGGAAGACACCGGGGAGCTGTTTTTT.